The clone carrying this T cell receptor beta chain came up many times. TCRdb re-called the reads through MiXCR, storing one row per CDR3 protein. The sample lists hundreds of thousands of distinct CDR3 sequences, 9.6% occurring once. This sample is drawn from a study of T cell repertoires in cytomegalovirus infection. Study-wide background: CMV infection plus the matching HLA type was flagged by public TCR beta signatures.

The germline V and J ends were trimmed by 1 base and 7 bases, with 21 bases remaining between them. The CDR3 length is 17 residues. The germline V gene has CDR1 MGHRA and CDR2 YSYEKL. The chain couples TRBV4-1 to TRBJ2-3, with a tentative D call TRBD2 (6 bases). The sample consisted of PBMCs. The clonotype comes from a human donor in good health (CMV status not recorded). Some clones in this sample may be carry-over from other donors' samples. CDR3 in DNA: TGCGCCAGCAGCCAAGGTGGGGGAGGCCTAGGGCAATATACGCAGTATTTT. This sequence encodes CASSQGGGGLGQYTQYF.